This entry describes one TCR beta chain. The sample originates from a study of blood T cells in healthy people across ages. The second PCR ran 7 to 11 cycles with a sample-barcoded 5' primer and J-beta primers. MiXCR, run by TCRdb on the 5' RACE reads, gives a single entry per CDR3 protein. Of around 600,000 distinct CDR3 sequences in the sample, 40% to 55% were seen once. V dropped 6 bases and J dropped 2 bases, with 8 bases sitting between them. Germline loops: CDR1 DFQATT, CDR2 SNEGSKA (reference sequence). The CDR3 runs to 11 residues. The chain uses TRBV20-1 and TRBJ2-7; no definite D call. The TCR sequence derives from an elderly man in good health. The sequencing sample was made of blood. CDR3 region: CSAYNPYEQYF. DNA of the CDR3: TGCAGTGCCTACAATCCCTACGAGCAGTACTTC.